This TCR beta chain was retrieved from a study of blood T cell repertoires in COVID-19. Study-level background: Italy, Spain and the United States were the sources of the convalescent and acute COVID-19 samples. The analysed material was cDNA or gDNA that came from T cells, B-cell-depleted T cells, or PBMCs.

Study processing details: Researchers report that nucleated cell counts were estimated from reference gene primer amplification. Sequenced by immunoSEQ multiplex PCR; TCRdb stores in-frame clones only, minus some. For V, J and clone size, that table is used; D and trimming come from the DNA. The sample gives tens of thousands of clones, 75% of which show up once; 20% to 25% is in the top ten. This clone was found a few times. With 6 bases removed from V and 4 bases from J, the gap between germline ends came to 14 bases. This CDR3 spans 14 amino acids. From germline, CDR1 is MNHEY and CDR2 SVGAGI. This rearrangement joins TRBV6-5 to TRBJ2-3; no reliable D call. Sequenced sample: peripheral blood. This receptor was obtained from a man between 70 and 80 years old with acute or convalescent COVID-19. CDR3 DNA sequence: TGTGCCAGCAGAACCCGGATAGCCCCAGATACGCAGTATTTT. Its translation is CASRTRIAPDTQYF.